This T cell receptor (beta chain) stems from a study of shared clonotypes between healthy human individuals. This CDR3 spans 16 amino acids. V was clipped by 4 bases and J by 4 bases; unmatched bases: 9. The germline CDR1 and CDR2 sequences are SGHRS and YFSETQ. This clone is a singleton in its sample. This table comes from immunoSEQ multiplex PCR, and its TCRdb copy is limited to in-frame clones, with some not included. The table lists about 1.1 million clones, about 80% of them singletons. The source of this sequence is a man aged 18 to 30 in good health. Some clones in this sample may be carry-over from other donors' samples. The rearrangement links TRBV5-1 to TRBJ2-1; TRBD2 matches at 9 bases. Sequencing input: memory CD4+ T cells from PBMCs. As to subset: CD45RA-negative fraction. CDR3 nucleotide sequence: TGCGCCAGCAGCCCGAATAGCGGGAGTCTGTACAATGAGCAGTTCTTC. It codes for CASSPNSGSLYNEQFF. Full variable domain (outside the CDR3, taken from reference TRBV5-1 and TRBJ2-1): KAGVTQTPRYLIKTRGQQVTLSCSPISGHRSVSWYQQTPGQGLQFLFEYFSETQRNKGNFPGRFSGRQFSNSRSEMNVSTLELGDSALYLCASSPNSGSLYNEQFFGPGTRLTVL.